This T cell receptor beta chain was sequenced for a study of shared clonotypes between healthy human individuals. Study results and caveats: It was expected that sequencing depth would affect clonotype sharing among donors.

The table lists this clone with a count of one. Its antigen is undetermined. Clones were sequenced by immunoSEQ multiplex PCR, and TCRdb holds only the in-frame ones, with some missing. Among just under 350,000 clones listed, less than 85% were seen once. Division of CD4+ cells produced a CD45RA+ naive subset and a CD45RA-negative memory subset. The CDR3 runs to 15 residues. The germline CDR1 and CDR2 sequences are SEHNR and FQNEAQ (reference sequence). With 1 base clipped from V and 5 bases from J, the junction kept 7 bases outside the gene matches. This sequence joins TRBV7-9 and TRBJ1-2, with TRBD1 identical over 7 bases. The sequence was obtained from a man aged 25 to 40 in good health. Sequences were obtained from memory CD4+ T cells sorted from blood. Sample subset: CD45RA-negative fraction. The CDR3: CASSLVGTDRYGYTF. The CDR3 DNA follows: TGTGCCAGCAGCTTAGTGGGGACAGATAGATATGGCTACACCTTC.